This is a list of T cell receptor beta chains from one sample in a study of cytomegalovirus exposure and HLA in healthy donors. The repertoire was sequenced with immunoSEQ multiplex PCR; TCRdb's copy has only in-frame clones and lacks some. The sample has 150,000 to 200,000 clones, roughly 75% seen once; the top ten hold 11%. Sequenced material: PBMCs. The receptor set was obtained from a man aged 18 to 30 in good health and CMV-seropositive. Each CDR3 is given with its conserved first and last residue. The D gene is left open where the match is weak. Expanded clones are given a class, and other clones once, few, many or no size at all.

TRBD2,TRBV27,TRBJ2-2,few,CASSFQLAGVDTGELFF,TGTGCCAGCAGTTTTCAGCTAGCGGGAGTTGACACCGGGGAGCTGTTTTTT
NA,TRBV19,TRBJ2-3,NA,CASSISTGTQYF,TGTGCCAGTAGTATCTCTACTGGTACGCAGTATTTT
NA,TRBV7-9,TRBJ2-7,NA,CASRLTGDEQYF,TGTGCCAGCAGGCTGACAGGAGACGAGCAGTACTTC
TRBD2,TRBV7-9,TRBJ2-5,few,CASSPPALAGQETQYF,TGTGCCAGCAGCCCCCCCGCGCTAGCGGGTCAAGAGACCCAGTACTTC
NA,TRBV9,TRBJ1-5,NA,CASSRSDRNQPQHF,TGTGCCAGCAGCCGTTCAGACAGAAATCAGCCCCAGCATTTT
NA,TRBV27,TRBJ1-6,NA,CASLSRGISSPLHF,TGTGCCAGCCTGTCTCGGGGTATCAGTTCACCCCTCCACTTT
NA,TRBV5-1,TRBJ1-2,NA,CASSLVPANYGYTF,TGCGCCAGCAGCTTGGTGCCAGCTAACTATGGCTACACCTTC
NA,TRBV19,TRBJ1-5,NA,CASSIGGHQPQHF,TGTGCCAGTAGTATAGGGGGGCATCAGCCCCAGCATTTT
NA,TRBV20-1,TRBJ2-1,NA,CSARAFEQFF,TGCAGTGCTAGGGCATTTGAGCAGTTCTTC
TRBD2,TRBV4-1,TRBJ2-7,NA,CASSQSIGKGGPSYEQYF,TGCGCCAGCAGCCAATCAATAGGGAAGGGAGGGCCCTCCTACGAGCAGTACTTC